This T cell receptor (beta chain) was found in a study of cytomegalovirus exposure and HLA in healthy donors. Findings and limits, study-wide: Rare sequences made up most TCRs, while some public TCRs were found in many donors.

Use of 60 Vbeta and 13 Jbeta primers characterized the PCR. Original analysis: An analysis that came later counted 70 million to 100 million unique TCR beta chains, approximately 9.9 million shared. Assay: immunoSEQ multiplex PCR; the TCRdb copy retains only in-frame clones and omits some. The DNA gave D and trimming, while V, J and clone size come from that table. Of some 270,000 clones detected, around 90% appear once; the ten largest clones hold 1.7%. This clone showed up just once. The antigen is not known. Trimming took 2 bases from V and 5 from J, leaving 7 bases between them. The CDR3 runs 13 residues. In germline, CDR1 is SGHDT, CDR2 YYEEEE.

The TCR comes from a girl aged 2 to 9 in good health and CMV-seronegative. The chain is built from TRBV5-6 and TRBJ2-2, with D possibly TRBD1 on 5 matching bases. Specimen: PBMCs. CDR3 nucleotides: TGTGCCAGCAGCTTAGGGGTGACCGGGGAGCTGTTTTTT. Residues: CASSLGVTGELFF.